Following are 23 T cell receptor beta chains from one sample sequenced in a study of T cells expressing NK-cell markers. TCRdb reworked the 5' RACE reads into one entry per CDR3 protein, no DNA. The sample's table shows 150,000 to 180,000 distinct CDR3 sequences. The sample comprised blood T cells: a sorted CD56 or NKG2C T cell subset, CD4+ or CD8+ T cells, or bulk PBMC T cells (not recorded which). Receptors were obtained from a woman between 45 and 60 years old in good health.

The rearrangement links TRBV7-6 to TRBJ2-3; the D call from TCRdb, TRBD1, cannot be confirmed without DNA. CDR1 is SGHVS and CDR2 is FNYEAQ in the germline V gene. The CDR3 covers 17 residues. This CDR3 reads CASSLRRDSPSTDTQYF.

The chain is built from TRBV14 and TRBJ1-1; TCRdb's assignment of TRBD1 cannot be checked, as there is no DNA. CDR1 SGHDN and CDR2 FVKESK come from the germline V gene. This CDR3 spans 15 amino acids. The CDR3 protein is CASSQVVGANTEAFF.

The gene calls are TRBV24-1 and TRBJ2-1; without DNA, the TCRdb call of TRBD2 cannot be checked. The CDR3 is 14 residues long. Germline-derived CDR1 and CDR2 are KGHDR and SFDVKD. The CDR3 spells CATSRAGSYNEQFF.

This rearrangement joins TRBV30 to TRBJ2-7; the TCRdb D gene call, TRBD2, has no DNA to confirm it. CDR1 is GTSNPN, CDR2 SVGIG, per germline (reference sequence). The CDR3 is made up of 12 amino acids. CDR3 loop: CAWSAQGSEQYF.

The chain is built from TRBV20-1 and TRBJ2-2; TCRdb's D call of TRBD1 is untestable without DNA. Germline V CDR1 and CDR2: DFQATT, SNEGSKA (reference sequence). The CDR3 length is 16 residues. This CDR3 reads CSARPLGGGGTGELFF.

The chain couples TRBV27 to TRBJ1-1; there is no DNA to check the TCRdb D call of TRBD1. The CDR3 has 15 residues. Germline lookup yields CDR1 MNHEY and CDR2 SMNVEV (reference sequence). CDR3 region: CASSSPGQLNTEAFF.

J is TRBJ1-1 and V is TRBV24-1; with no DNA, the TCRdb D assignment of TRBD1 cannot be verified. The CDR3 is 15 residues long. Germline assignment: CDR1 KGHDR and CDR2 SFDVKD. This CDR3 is CATSDPDRGPGQAFF.

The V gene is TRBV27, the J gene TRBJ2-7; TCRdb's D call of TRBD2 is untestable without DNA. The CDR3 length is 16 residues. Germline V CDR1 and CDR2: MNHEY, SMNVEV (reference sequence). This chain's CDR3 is CASSPSAGERGNEQYF.

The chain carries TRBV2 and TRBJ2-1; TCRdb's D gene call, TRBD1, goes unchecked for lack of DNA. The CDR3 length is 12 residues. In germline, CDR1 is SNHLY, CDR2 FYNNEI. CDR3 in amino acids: CASSEPREPQFF.

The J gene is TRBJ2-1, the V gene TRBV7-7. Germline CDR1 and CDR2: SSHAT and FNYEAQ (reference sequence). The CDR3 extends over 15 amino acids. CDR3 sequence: CASSTERSSYNEQFF.

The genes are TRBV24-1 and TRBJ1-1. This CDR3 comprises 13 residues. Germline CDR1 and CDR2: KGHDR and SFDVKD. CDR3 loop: CATSAAENTEAFF.

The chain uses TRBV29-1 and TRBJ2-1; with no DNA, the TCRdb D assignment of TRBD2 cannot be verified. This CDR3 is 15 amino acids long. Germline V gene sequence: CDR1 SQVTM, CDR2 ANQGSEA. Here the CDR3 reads CSVGGDLAGGNEQFF.

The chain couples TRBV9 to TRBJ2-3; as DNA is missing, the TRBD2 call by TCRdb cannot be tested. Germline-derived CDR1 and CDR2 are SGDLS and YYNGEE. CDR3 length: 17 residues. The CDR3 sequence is CASSVEWVGRAGDTQYF. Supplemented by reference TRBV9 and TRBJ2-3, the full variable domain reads DSGVTQTPKHLITATGQRVTLRCSPRSGDLSVYWYQQSLDQGLQFLIQYYNGEERAKGNILERFSAQQFPDLHSELNLSSLELGDSALYFCASSVEWVGRAGDTQYFGPGTRLTVL.

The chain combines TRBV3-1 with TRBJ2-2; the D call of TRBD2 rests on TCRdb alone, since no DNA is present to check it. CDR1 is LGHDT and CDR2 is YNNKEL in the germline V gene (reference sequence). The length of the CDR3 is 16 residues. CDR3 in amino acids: CASSPLPGLADGELFF.

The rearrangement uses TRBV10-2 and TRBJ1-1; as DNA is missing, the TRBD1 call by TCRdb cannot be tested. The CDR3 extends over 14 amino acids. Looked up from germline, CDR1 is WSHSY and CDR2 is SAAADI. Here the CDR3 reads CASSDKVGATEAFF.

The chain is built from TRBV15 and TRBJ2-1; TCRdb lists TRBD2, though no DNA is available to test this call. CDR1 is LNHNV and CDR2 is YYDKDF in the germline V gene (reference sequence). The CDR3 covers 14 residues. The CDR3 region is CATTPSGSSNEQFF.

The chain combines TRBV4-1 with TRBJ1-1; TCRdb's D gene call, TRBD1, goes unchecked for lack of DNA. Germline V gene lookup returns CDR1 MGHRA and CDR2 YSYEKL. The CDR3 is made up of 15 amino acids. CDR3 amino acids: CASSQDAGGFTEAFF.

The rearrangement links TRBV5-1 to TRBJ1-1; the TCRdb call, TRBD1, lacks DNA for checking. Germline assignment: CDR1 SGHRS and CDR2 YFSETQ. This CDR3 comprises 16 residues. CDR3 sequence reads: CASSSYLRTEDTEAFF. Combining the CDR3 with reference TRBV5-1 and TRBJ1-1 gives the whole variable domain KAGVTQTPRYLIKTRGQQVTLSCSPISGHRSVSWYQQTPGQGLQFLFEYFSETQRNKGNFPGRFSGRQFSNSRSEMNVSTLELGDSALYLCASSSYLRTEDTEAFFGQGTRLTVV.

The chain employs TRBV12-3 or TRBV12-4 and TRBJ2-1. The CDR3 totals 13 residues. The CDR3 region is CASSLALVLEQFF.

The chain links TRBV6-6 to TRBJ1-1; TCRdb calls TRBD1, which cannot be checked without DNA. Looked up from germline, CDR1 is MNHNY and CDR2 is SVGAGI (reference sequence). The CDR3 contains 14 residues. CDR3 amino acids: CASSVNRDNTEAFF.

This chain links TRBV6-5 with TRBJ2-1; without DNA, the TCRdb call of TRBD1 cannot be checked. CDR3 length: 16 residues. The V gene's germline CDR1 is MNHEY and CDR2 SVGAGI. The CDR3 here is CASSYLRDRGQWEQFF.

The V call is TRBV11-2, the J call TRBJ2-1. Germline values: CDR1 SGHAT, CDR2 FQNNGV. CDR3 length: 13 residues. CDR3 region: CASSLRNRNEQFF.

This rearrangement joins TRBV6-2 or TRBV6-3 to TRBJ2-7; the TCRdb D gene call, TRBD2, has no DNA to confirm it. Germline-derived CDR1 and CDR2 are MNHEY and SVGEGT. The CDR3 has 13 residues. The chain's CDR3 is CASSEREQEEQYF.